Listed below are T cell receptor beta chains from one sample, sequenced in a study of T cell changes during pregnancy in multiple sclerosis. Profiled with immunoSEQ multiplex PCR; TCRdb holds only in-frame clones, not every one. Of 50,000 to 60,000 clones detected, about 90% appear once; the ten largest clones hold around 0.16%. Specimen: CD4+ T cells from peripheral blood mononuclear cells, collected after pregnancy. Every receptor here comes from a female donor in good health, enrolled as a control in a pregnancy study. The CDR3 runs from the conserved cysteine through the conserved F or W. Each record gives: CDR3 DNA, CDR3 protein, clone size, J gene, D gene, V gene. A D gene is named only where the DNA matches it firmly. Clone size is given for some rows only: seen once, a few or many times, or a class if the clone is expanded.

CDR3nt: TGTGCCAGCAGCCTCGGACAGCACTCATCCACAGATACGCAGTATTTT
CDR3aa: CASSLGQHSSTDTQYF
abundance: NA
j_gene: TRBJ2-3
d_gene: NA
v_gene: TRBV11-2

CDR3nt: TGTGCCATCTCCCTAGGAAAGCAAGACACAGATACGCAGTATTTT
CDR3aa: CAISLGKQDTDTQYF
abundance: NA
j_gene: TRBJ2-3
d_gene: NA
v_gene: TRBV10-3

CDR3nt: TGTGCCAGTAGTATTCTACAGGGTTTCTCTGGAAACACCATATATTTT
CDR3aa: CASSILQGFSGNTIYF
abundance: NA
j_gene: TRBJ1-3
d_gene: NA
v_gene: TRBV19

CDR3nt: TGTGCCAACAGCCGGACAGTAAATTCACCCCTCCACTTT
CDR3aa: CANSRTVNSPLHF
abundance: NA
j_gene: TRBJ1-6
d_gene: NA
v_gene: TRBV7-9

CDR3nt: TGTGCCAGCAGGACAGGGGGGACGACTCTGAACACCGGGGAGCTGTTTTTT
CDR3aa: CASRTGGTTLNTGELFF
abundance: NA
j_gene: TRBJ2-2
d_gene: TRBD1
v_gene: TRBV11-1

CDR3nt: TGTGCCAGTATGACTTACAATGAGCAGTTCTTC
CDR3aa: CASMTYNEQFF
abundance: NA
j_gene: TRBJ2-1
d_gene: NA
v_gene: TRBV19

CDR3nt: TGCAGTGCTAGGACAGGTCGGGGCTACACCTTC
CDR3aa: CSARTGRGYTF
abundance: NA
j_gene: TRBJ1-2
d_gene: NA
v_gene: TRBV20-1

CDR3nt: TGCGCCAGCGGAGGGCGGGGGGTCTACAATGAGCAGTTCTTC
CDR3aa: CASGGRGVYNEQFF
abundance: NA
j_gene: TRBJ2-1
d_gene: TRBD2
v_gene: TRBV10-1

CDR3nt: TGTGCCAGCAGCTCGAAGGACAGGGGGGTTTGGGAGACCCAGTACTTC
CDR3aa: CASSSKDRGVWETQYF
abundance: once
j_gene: TRBJ2-5
d_gene: TRBD1
v_gene: TRBV14

CDR3nt: TGTGCCAGCAGCCGAGGGGGGGCCGCCTACGAGCAGTACTTC
CDR3aa: CASSRGGAAYEQYF
abundance: NA
j_gene: TRBJ2-7
d_gene: NA
v_gene: TRBV11-2

CDR3nt: TGTGCCAGCAGTTCCTTGACAGGACGCTATCAGCCCCAGCATTTT
CDR3aa: CASSSLTGRYQPQHF
abundance: NA
j_gene: TRBJ1-5
d_gene: NA
v_gene: TRBV27

CDR3nt: TGTGCCAGTAGCCGACAGGGCGAAGGTGAAAAACTGTTTTTT
CDR3aa: CASSRQGEGEKLFF
abundance: NA
j_gene: TRBJ1-4
d_gene: TRBD1
v_gene: TRBV19

CDR3nt: TGTGCCAGTGGGGTTGACAGACCGAACACTGAAGCTTTCTTT
CDR3aa: CASGVDRPNTEAFF
abundance: NA
j_gene: TRBJ1-1
d_gene: NA
v_gene: TRBV19

CDR3nt: TGTGCCAGCAGGGCGGGGGGCCCTCGCAATCAGCCCCAGCATTTT
CDR3aa: CASRAGGPRNQPQHF
abundance: NA
j_gene: TRBJ1-5
d_gene: NA
v_gene: TRBV6-5

CDR3nt: TGTGCCAGCAGTGATAGGGGGCTCCCTTCTGGGGCCAACGTCCTGACTTTC
CDR3aa: CASSDRGLPSGANVLTF
abundance: once
j_gene: TRBJ2-6
d_gene: TRBD1
v_gene: TRBV6-1

CDR3nt: TGCGCCAGCAGCTACGTCCCAGGGAACAATCAGCCCCAGCATTTT
CDR3aa: CASSYVPGNNQPQHF
abundance: NA
j_gene: TRBJ1-5
d_gene: NA
v_gene: TRBV5-1

CDR3nt: TGCAGCGTTGATTGGGGGGTGGGATCCTACAATGAGCAGTTCTTC
CDR3aa: CSVDWGVGSYNEQFF
abundance: NA
j_gene: TRBJ2-1
d_gene: NA
v_gene: TRBV29-1

CDR3nt: TGTGCCAGCAGCTTAGGGACTAGCCCCTACGAGCAGTACTTC
CDR3aa: CASSLGTSPYEQYF
abundance: NA
j_gene: TRBJ2-7
d_gene: TRBD2
v_gene: TRBV7-2

CDR3nt: TGTGCCAGCGCCCTCGGGGGGGCGGTGGATACGCAGTATTTT
CDR3aa: CASALGGAVDTQYF
abundance: NA
j_gene: TRBJ2-3
d_gene: TRBD2
v_gene: TRBV27

CDR3nt: TGTGCCAGCAGCCGACAGGGGGACCAGCCCCAGCATTTT
CDR3aa: CASSRQGDQPQHF
abundance: NA
j_gene: TRBJ1-5
d_gene: TRBD1
v_gene: TRBV5-5

CDR3nt: TGTGCCAGCAGTTACTCGGGAGCAGGTAACTATGGCTACACCTTC
CDR3aa: CASSYSGAGNYGYTF
abundance: NA
j_gene: TRBJ1-2
d_gene: NA
v_gene: TRBV6-5

CDR3nt: TGTGCCAGCAGCCAAGGGTGGCAAGCAGGGGGCTACGAGCAGTACTTC
CDR3aa: CASSQGWQAGGYEQYF
abundance: NA
j_gene: TRBJ2-7
d_gene: TRBD1
v_gene: TRBV14

CDR3nt: TGTGCCAGCAGCCCGGGACAGATGAACACTGAAGCTTTCTTT
CDR3aa: CASSPGQMNTEAFF
abundance: NA
j_gene: TRBJ1-1
d_gene: TRBD1
v_gene: TRBV5-6

CDR3nt: TGTGCCAGCAGCCGCAGACAGGATAATTCACCCCTCCACTTT
CDR3aa: CASSRRQDNSPLHF
abundance: NA
j_gene: TRBJ1-6
d_gene: NA
v_gene: TRBV11-3

CDR3nt: TGTGCCAGCAGCCCGATCCGGGACATACTTCTCTATGGCTACACCTTC
CDR3aa: CASSPIRDILLYGYTF
abundance: NA
j_gene: TRBJ1-2
d_gene: NA
v_gene: TRBV11-2

CDR3nt: TGTGCCAGCAGCACCCGGTCTACTTTCTATGGCTACACCTTC
CDR3aa: CASSTRSTFYGYTF
abundance: NA
j_gene: TRBJ1-2
d_gene: NA
v_gene: TRBV14

CDR3nt: TGTGCCAGCTCACTAGCGGGGTCCACCGGGGAGCTGTTTTTT
CDR3aa: CASSLAGSTGELFF
abundance: NA
j_gene: TRBJ2-2
d_gene: TRBD2
v_gene: TRBV18

CDR3nt: TGTGCCAGCAGCTTAGGAGGGTGGGAGACCCAGTACTTC
CDR3aa: CASSLGGWETQYF
abundance: NA
j_gene: TRBJ2-5
d_gene: NA
v_gene: TRBV7-9

CDR3nt: TGCAGTGCCAGGCGGAACACTGAAGCTTTCTTT
CDR3aa: CSARRNTEAFF
abundance: once
j_gene: TRBJ1-1
d_gene: NA
v_gene: TRBV20-1

CDR3nt: TGTGCCAGCAGTTACTCTCGGGGGGACACTGAAGCTTTCTTT
CDR3aa: CASSYSRGDTEAFF
abundance: NA
j_gene: TRBJ1-1
d_gene: NA
v_gene: TRBV6-5

CDR3nt: TGTGCCAGCAGCCGGACTTGGAACACTGAAGCTTTCTTT
CDR3aa: CASSRTWNTEAFF
abundance: NA
j_gene: TRBJ1-1
d_gene: NA
v_gene: TRBV7-2

CDR3nt: TGTGCCAGCAGCCAGAACAGGGGGCGCTTAGCCAAAAACATTCAGTACTTC
CDR3aa: CASSQNRGRLAKNIQYF
abundance: once
j_gene: TRBJ2-4
d_gene: TRBD1
v_gene: TRBV4-2

CDR3nt: TGTGCCAGCAGCCCTCGAGGGACAGTCGGCACAGATACGCAGTATTTT
CDR3aa: CASSPRGTVGTDTQYF
abundance: NA
j_gene: TRBJ2-3
d_gene: TRBD1
v_gene: TRBV7-2

CDR3nt: TGTGCCAGCACCATACGGTCCGCAAGGCGGGCGAACACCATATATTTT
CDR3aa: CASTIRSARRANTIYF
abundance: NA
j_gene: TRBJ1-3
d_gene: NA
v_gene: TRBV28

CDR3nt: TGCGCCAGCAGCTTGGAGAGACAGGGCCCCTACGAGCAGTACTTC
CDR3aa: CASSLERQGPYEQYF
abundance: NA
j_gene: TRBJ2-7
d_gene: TRBD1
v_gene: TRBV5-1

CDR3nt: TGTGCCAGCAGTTCTTGGAGACAGGGGGGGAACACCGGGGAGCTGTTTTTT
CDR3aa: CASSSWRQGGNTGELFF
abundance: NA
j_gene: TRBJ2-2
d_gene: TRBD1
v_gene: TRBV28

CDR3nt: TGTGCCAGCAGCTCGGACAGTAGCTACGAGCAGTACTTC
CDR3aa: CASSSDSSYEQYF
abundance: once
j_gene: TRBJ2-7
d_gene: NA
v_gene: TRBV7-6

CDR3nt: TGTGCCAGCAGCCCTAGATTCAGGACAGGGCGGTACGAGCAGTACTTC
CDR3aa: CASSPRFRTGRYEQYF
abundance: NA
j_gene: TRBJ2-7
d_gene: TRBD1
v_gene: TRBV7-9

CDR3nt: TGTGCCAGCTCACCACCGAGTCAGGGCAGGGTTGAAAAACTGTTTTTT
CDR3aa: CASSPPSQGRVEKLFF
abundance: NA
j_gene: TRBJ1-4
d_gene: NA
v_gene: TRBV18

CDR3nt: TGTGCCAGCAGCTACCACCGGGACAGGGCTACTTACGAGCAGTACTTC
CDR3aa: CASSYHRDRATYEQYF
abundance: NA
j_gene: TRBJ2-7
d_gene: TRBD1
v_gene: TRBV5-4

CDR3nt: TGTGCCAGCAGCTTGGCCGCGGGGATGAACACTGAAGCTTTCTTT
CDR3aa: CASSLAAGMNTEAFF
abundance: NA
j_gene: TRBJ1-1
d_gene: NA
v_gene: TRBV5-4

CDR3nt: TGTGCCAGTAGTAGCCCCTTGGGAGGAGGGTCGGAGTTCTATGGCTACACCTTC
CDR3aa: CASSSPLGGGSEFYGYTF
abundance: NA
j_gene: TRBJ1-2
d_gene: NA
v_gene: TRBV19

CDR3nt: TGCGCCAGCAGCTCCCAATCCCCGGTGACAGAAGTTTTCCTCCGGGAGCTGTTTTTT
CDR3aa: CASSSQSPVTEVFLRELFF
abundance: NA
j_gene: TRBJ2-2
d_gene: NA
v_gene: TRBV5-1

CDR3nt: TGTGCCAGCAGCACCGCGGGGGGCTTAACCAAAAACATTCAGTACTTC
CDR3aa: CASSTAGGLTKNIQYF
abundance: NA
j_gene: TRBJ2-4
d_gene: TRBD2
v_gene: TRBV7-2

CDR3nt: TGTGCCAGCTCACCCTCACCTCAGGGGCATGAGACCCAGTACTTC
CDR3aa: CASSPSPQGHETQYF
abundance: NA
j_gene: TRBJ2-5
d_gene: NA
v_gene: TRBV18

CDR3nt: TGTGCCAGCAGCGCCTCTAGCGGGGGCCACAATGAGCAGTTCTTC
CDR3aa: CASSASSGGHNEQFF
abundance: NA
j_gene: TRBJ2-1
d_gene: TRBD2
v_gene: TRBV11-3

CDR3nt: TGTGCCAGCAGCCCCAGGGGGCTGATGAACACTGAAGCTTTCTTT
CDR3aa: CASSPRGLMNTEAFF
abundance: NA
j_gene: TRBJ1-1
d_gene: TRBD1
v_gene: TRBV5-4

CDR3nt: TGTGCCAGCAGGCCCACTGGGTTAGGGGGAGGCTACACCTTC
CDR3aa: CASRPTGLGGGYTF
abundance: NA
j_gene: TRBJ1-2
d_gene: NA
v_gene: TRBV5-8

CDR3nt: TGTGCCAGCAGCGTAGGCCGTATGTTAGCTAACTATGGCTACACCTTC
CDR3aa: CASSVGRMLANYGYTF
abundance: NA
j_gene: TRBJ1-2
d_gene: NA
v_gene: TRBV7-8

CDR3nt: TGTGCCAGCAGAAGTGGACAGGGTGGCAGCACCGGGGAGCTGTTTTTT
CDR3aa: CASRSGQGGSTGELFF
abundance: NA
j_gene: TRBJ2-2
d_gene: TRBD1
v_gene: TRBV7-2

CDR3nt: TGCAGCGTTGAAGTGGCGGGAAAACTGTTTTTT
CDR3aa: CSVEVAGKLFF
abundance: NA
j_gene: TRBJ1-4
d_gene: NA
v_gene: TRBV29-1